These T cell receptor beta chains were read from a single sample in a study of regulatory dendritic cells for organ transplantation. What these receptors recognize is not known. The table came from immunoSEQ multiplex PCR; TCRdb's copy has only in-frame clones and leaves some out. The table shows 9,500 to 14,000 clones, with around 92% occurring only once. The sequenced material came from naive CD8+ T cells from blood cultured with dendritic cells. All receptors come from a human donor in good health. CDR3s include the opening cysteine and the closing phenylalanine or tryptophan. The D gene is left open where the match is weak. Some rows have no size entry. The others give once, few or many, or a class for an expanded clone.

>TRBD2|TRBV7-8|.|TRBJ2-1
CASSVLAGEYNEQFF
TGTGCCAGCAGCGTACTAGCGGGGGAGTACAATGAGCAGTTCTTC
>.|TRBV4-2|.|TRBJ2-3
CASSQGRPADTQYF
TGTGCCAGCAGCCAAGGACGACCAGCGGATACGCAGTATTTT
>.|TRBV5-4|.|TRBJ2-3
CASSNRVRSTDTQYF
TGTGCCAGCAGCAACAGGGTTCGCAGCACAGATACGCAGTATTTT
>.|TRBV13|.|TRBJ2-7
CASSSRLGANLVEQYF
TGTGCCAGCAGCTCCCGTCTCGGAGCAAATCTGGTCGAGCAGTACTTC
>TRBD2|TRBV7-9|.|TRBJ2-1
CASSLTSGGIEQFF
TGTGCCAGCAGCTTAACTAGCGGGGGGATTGAGCAGTTCTTC
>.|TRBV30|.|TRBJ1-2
CAWSVQEGGDYGYTF
TGTGCCTGGAGTGTACAAGAGGGGGGAGACTATGGCTACACCTTC
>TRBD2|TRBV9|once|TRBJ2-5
CASSGSGRGETQYF
TGTGCCAGCAGCGGGAGCGGGAGAGGAGAGACCCAGTACTTC
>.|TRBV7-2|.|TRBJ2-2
CASSLVPAGSTGELFF
TGTGCCAGCAGCTTAGTCCCGGCGGGGAGCACCGGGGAGCTGTTTTTT
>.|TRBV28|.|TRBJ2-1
CASSPIWRDGGDEQFF
TGTGCCAGCAGCCCAATTTGGAGGGACGGAGGGGATGAGCAGTTCTTC
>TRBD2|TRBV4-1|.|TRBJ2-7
CASSQTASGGIYEQYF
TGCGCCAGCAGCCAAACAGCTAGCGGGGGAATCTACGAGCAGTACTTC
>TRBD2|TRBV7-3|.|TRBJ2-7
CASSDMAGDEQYF
TGTGCCAGCAGCGACATGGCGGGGGACGAGCAGTACTTC
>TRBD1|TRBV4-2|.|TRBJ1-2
CASSPRVGQGYFEFTTNYGYTF
TGTGCCAGCAGCCCCCGGGTAGGACAGGGGTACTTCGAGTTTACCACTAACTATGGCTACACCTTC
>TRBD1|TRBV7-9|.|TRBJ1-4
CASSLDRGGEKLFF
TGTGCCAGCAGCTTGGACAGGGGAGGCGAAAAACTGTTTTTT
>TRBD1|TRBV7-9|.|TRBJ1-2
CASSWGEGTGEGYGYTF
TGTGCCAGCAGCTGGGGAGAGGGGACAGGGGAAGGCTATGGCTACACCTTC
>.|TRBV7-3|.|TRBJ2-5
CASSLRAGLHQETQYF
TGTGCCAGCAGCTTAAGGGCTGGACTCCACCAAGAGACCCAGTACTTC
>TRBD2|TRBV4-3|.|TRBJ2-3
CASSQYLGGLAGDLTDTQYF
TGCGCCAGCAGCCAATACCTAGGGGGACTAGCGGGGGACCTCACAGATACGCAGTATTTT
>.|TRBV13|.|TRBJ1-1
CASLTGQLNTEAFF
TGTGCCAGCTTAACCGGACAGCTGAACACTGAAGCTTTCTTT
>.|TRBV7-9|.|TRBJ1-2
CASSLLYGYTF
TGTGCCAGCAGCTTACTCTATGGCTACACCTTC
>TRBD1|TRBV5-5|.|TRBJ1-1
CASSTRQGTNTEAFF
TGTGCCAGCAGCACGAGACAGGGGACGAACACTGAAGCTTTCTTT
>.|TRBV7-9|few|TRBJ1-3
CASSPQGSGNTIYF
TGTGCCAGCAGCCCACAGGGCAGTGGAAACACCATATATTTT
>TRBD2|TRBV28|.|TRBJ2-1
CASQLIAGGPSYNEQFF
TGTGCCAGCCAACTAATAGCGGGAGGGCCCTCCTACAATGAGCAGTTCTTC
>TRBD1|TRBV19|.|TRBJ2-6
CASSIARDRAGANVLTF
TGTGCCAGTAGTATAGCCCGGGACAGGGCTGGGGCCAACGTCCTGACTTTC
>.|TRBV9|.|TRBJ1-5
CASSPGAYSNQPQHF
TGTGCCAGCAGCCCAGGGGCTTATAGCAATCAGCCCCAGCATTTT
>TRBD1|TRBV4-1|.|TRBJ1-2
CASSQGEGQGSYGYTF
TGCGCCAGCAGCCAAGGAGAAGGACAGGGCTCCTATGGCTACACCTTC
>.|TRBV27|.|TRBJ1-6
CASSLVLAGYNSPLHF
TGTGCCAGCAGTTTAGTTTTAGCCGGCTATAATTCACCCCTCCACTTT
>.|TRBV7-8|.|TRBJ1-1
CASSLGLRVGSTEAFF
TGTGCCAGCAGCTTAGGTCTACGAGTAGGGAGCACTGAAGCTTTCTTT
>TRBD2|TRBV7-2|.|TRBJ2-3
CASSLEGLAGHTQYF
TGTGCCAGCAGCTTAGAAGGGCTAGCGGGGCATACGCAGTATTTT
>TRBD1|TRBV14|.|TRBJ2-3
CASSQPMSGQGVDTQYF
TGTGCCAGCAGCCAACCCATGTCGGGACAGGGGGTAGATACGCAGTATTTT
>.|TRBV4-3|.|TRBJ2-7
CASSQVRAVEQYF
TGCGCCAGCAGCCAAGTCCGAGCGGTCGAGCAGTACTTC
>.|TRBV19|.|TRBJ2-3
CASTRETESNTQYF
TGTGCCAGTACCCGAGAAACAGAGTCGAATACGCAGTATTTT
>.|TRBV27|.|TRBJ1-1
CASSLSQRGRTEAFF
TGTGCCAGCAGTTTATCTCAAAGGGGTCGCACTGAAGCTTTCTTT
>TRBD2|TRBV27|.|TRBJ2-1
CASSPGTSGGEQFF
TGTGCCAGCAGTCCCGGGACTAGCGGGGGGGAGCAGTTCTTC
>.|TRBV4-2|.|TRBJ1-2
CASSQGIGYGYTF
TGTGCCAGCAGCCAAGGGATCGGTTATGGCTACACCTTC
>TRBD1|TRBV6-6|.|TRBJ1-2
CASSPGQTYGYTF
TGTGCCAGCAGCCCGGGACAGACCTATGGCTACACCTTC
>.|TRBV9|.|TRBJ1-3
CASSAHLILGSGNTIYF
TGTGCCAGCAGCGCCCACCTGATTCTGGGCTCTGGAAACACCATATATTTT
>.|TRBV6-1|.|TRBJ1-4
CASSELEWGANEKLFF
TGTGCCAGCAGTGAACTGGAATGGGGCGCTAATGAAAAACTGTTTTTT
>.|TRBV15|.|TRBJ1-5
CATRARDTSNQPQHF
TGTGCCACCAGAGCGCGGGACACTAGCAATCAGCCCCAGCATTTT
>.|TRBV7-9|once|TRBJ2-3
CASSFSILEGGTDTQYF
TGTGCCAGCAGCTTTTCCATACTAGAAGGGGGCACAGATACGCAGTATTTT
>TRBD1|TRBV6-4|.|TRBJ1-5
CASSPDRDNQPQHF
TGTGCCAGCAGCCCTGACAGGGACAATCAGCCCCAGCATTTT
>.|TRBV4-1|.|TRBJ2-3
CASSQLAPNLETQYF
TGCGCCAGCAGCCAACTAGCGCCCAATTTGGAGACGCAGTATTTT
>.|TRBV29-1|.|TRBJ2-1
CSVEGTGLLSYNEQFF
TGCAGCGTTGAAGGAACAGGGCTCTTGTCTTACAATGAGCAGTTCTTC
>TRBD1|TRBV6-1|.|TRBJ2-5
CASRGQVGEWAQYF
TGTGCCAGCAGAGGACAGGTTGGGGAGTGGGCCCAGTACTTC
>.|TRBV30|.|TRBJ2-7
CAWSPGTTSSYEQYF
TGTGCCTGGAGCCCTGGGACAACGAGCTCCTACGAGCAGTACTTC
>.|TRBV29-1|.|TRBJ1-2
CSAPRGYGYTF
TGCAGCGCCCCTCGGGGCTATGGCTACACCTTC
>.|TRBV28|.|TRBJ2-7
CASSATSYEQYF
TGTGCCAGCAGTGCGACCTCCTACGAGCAGTACTTC
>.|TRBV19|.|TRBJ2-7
CASSIGGHVYEQYF
TGTGCCAGTAGTATTGGGGGTCACGTCTACGAGCAGTACTTC
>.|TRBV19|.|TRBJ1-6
CASSPALSYSPLHF
TGTGCCAGTAGTCCGGCGCTCTCCTATTCACCCCTCCACTTT
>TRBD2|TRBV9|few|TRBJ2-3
CASSAGLADTDTQYF
TGTGCCAGCAGCGCGGGACTAGCTGATACAGATACGCAGTATTTT
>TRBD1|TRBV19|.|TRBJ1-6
CASSQGTGGYNSPLHF
TGTGCCAGTAGCCAGGGGACAGGGGGCTATAATTCACCCCTCCACTTT
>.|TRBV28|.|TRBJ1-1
CASSSADLNTEAFF
TGTGCCAGCAGTTCTGCGGACCTGAACACTGAAGCTTTCTTT
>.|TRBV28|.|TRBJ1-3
CASSFYRVSGNTIYF
TGTGCCAGCAGTTTTTACAGGGTGTCTGGAAACACCATATATTTT
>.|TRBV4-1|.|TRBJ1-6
CASSQGPVAGSYNSPLHF
TGCGCCAGCAGCCAAGGCCCGGTAGCGGGCTCCTATAATTCACCCCTCCACTTT
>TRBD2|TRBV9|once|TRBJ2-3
CASSARTSGGSTDTQYF
TGTGCCAGCAGCGCCAGGACTAGCGGGGGGAGCACAGATACGCAGTATTTT
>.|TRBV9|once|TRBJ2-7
CASSVEAGFSYEQYF
TGTGCCAGCAGCGTAGAGGCGGGCTTCTCCTACGAGCAGTACTTC